A single sample is the source of the 14 T cell receptor beta chains below, sequenced in a study of blood T cell repertoires in COVID-19. TCRdb's copy holds only in-frame clones and misses some; the assay was immunoSEQ multiplex PCR. The data show fewer than 110,000 clones, 70% to 90% seen once. Sequencing was performed on peripheral blood. Receptor source: a woman aged 30 to 39 with acute or convalescent COVID-19.

This clone was seen only a few times. The chain recombines TRBV16 with TRBJ1-6; D ambiguous. The V end lost 3 bases, the J end lost 9 bases, and 21 bases lay between the germline ends. CDR3 length: 17 amino acids. Germline CDR1 and CDR2: KGHSY and FQNENV. The CDR3, as DNA: TGTGCCAGCAGCCACCCCCGTGGAGGCATCGTAGTTTCACCCCTCCACTTT. Translated, it gives CASSHPRGGIVVSPLHF. The full variable domain, completed using reference TRBV16 and TRBJ1-6, is GEEVAQTPKHLVRGEGQKAKLYCAPIKGHSYVFWYQQVLKNEFKFLISFQNENVFDETGMPKERFSAKCLPNSPCSLEIQATKLEDSAVYFCASSHPRGGIVVSPLHFGNGTRLTVT.

V usage is TRBV4-1 and J usage is TRBJ1-2; 9 positions agree with TRBD1. This CDR3 is built from 17 residues. The V segment lost 1 base and the J segment 5 bases; nucleotides outside the gene matches: 11. Germline CDR1 reads MGHRA; CDR2 reads YSYEKL. The CDR3 loop is CASSQVDLPGQGYGYTF. CDR3 bases: TGCGCCAGCAGCCAAGTCGATCTTCCGGGACAGGGATATGGCTACACCTTC.

The chain links TRBV5-1 to TRBJ1-6; TRBD1 matches 9 bases. Per the germline V gene, CDR1 is SGHRS and CDR2 is YFSETQ. The length of the CDR3 is 15 residues. V shed 3 bases and J 7 bases; nucleotides not matched to a gene: 5. The CDR3 loop is CASSSGQGYNSPLHF. The CDR3 DNA follows: TGCGCCAGCAGCTCCGGACAGGGGTACAATTCACCCCTCCACTTT.

The V and J genes are TRBV7-3 and TRBJ2-2, with D maybe TRBD1 (6 bases). Germline V gene sequence: CDR1 SGHTA, CDR2 FQGTGA. The CDR3 runs 16 residues. The ends were cut back, 5 bases at V and 2 bases at J, with 15 bases in the middle. For the CDR3, the DNA is TGTGCCAGCAGCCCCCCGACAGGACCTAACACCGGGGAGCTGTTTTTT. It translates to CASSPPTGPNTGELFF.

The chain is built from TRBV7-8 and TRBJ1-2, with 7 positions matching TRBD1. This CDR3 is built from 14 residues. J lost 4 bases, V lost 3 bases, and 5 bases had no gene match. CDR1 SGHVS and CDR2 FQNEAQ come from the germline V gene. The chain's CDR3 is CASSFGTDRYGYTF. CDR3 in DNA: TGTGCCAGCAGCTTCGGGACAGACCGCTATGGCTACACCTTC.

Here the CDR3 DNA reads TGTGCCAGCAGTGAACGGACAGGGGCGAGGACTCTCCCAGATACGCAGTATTTT. Residues: CASSERTGARTLPDTQYF. J is TRBJ2-3 and V is TRBV6-1; TRBD1 matches 9 bases. Germline V CDR1 and CDR2: MNHNS, SASEGT. The length of the CDR3 is 18 residues. With V trimmed by 2 bases and J by 4 bases, 13 bases remained unmatched.

The chain links TRBV5-6 to TRBJ2-1, with TRBD1 identical over 10 bases. CDR3 length: 14 amino acids. The ends lost 4 bases at V and 4 bases at J; junction bases unmatched: 2. Germline V gene sequence: CDR1 SGHDT, CDR2 YYEEEE. CDR3 region: CASSPGQGYNEQFF. In DNA, the CDR3 is TGTGCCAGCAGCCCGGGACAGGGGTACAATGAGCAGTTCTTC.

The chain carries TRBV10-2 and TRBJ2-7; 10 bases agree with TRBD2. Germline V gene data show CDR1 as WSHSY and CDR2 as SAAADI. The junction had 5 bases not matched to a gene; V was cut back by 0 bases and J by 3 bases. The CDR3 length is 16 residues. CDR3 residues: CASSESPAGGYYEQYF. Here the CDR3 DNA reads TGCGCCAGCAGTGAGTCACCAGCGGGGGGGTACTACGAGCAGTACTTC.

The chain employs TRBV5-1 and TRBJ1-1; no reliable D call. CDR1 SGHRS and CDR2 YFSETQ come from the germline V gene. This CDR3 has 14 residues. V lost 3 bases and J 3 bases, leaving 12 bases between the germline ends. Here the CDR3 reads CASSSQRVDTEAFF. In nucleotides, the CDR3 is TGCGCCAGCAGCTCACAGAGAGTAGACACTGAAGCTTTCTTT.

This rearrangement joins TRBV28 to TRBJ2-7; D perhaps matches TRBD1 (6 bases). The CDR3 length is 12 residues. Germline V gene lookup returns CDR1 MDHEN and CDR2 SYDVKM. The ends were cut back, 6 bases at V and 4 bases at J, with 10 bases in the middle. The CDR3 bases are TGTGCCAGCAGGGACAGTTGGTACGAGCAGTACTTC. Amino acid sequence: CASRDSWYEQYF. The full variable domain, with the rest looked up from reference TRBV28 and TRBJ2-7, is DVKVTQSSRYLVKRTGEKVFLECVQDMDHENMFWYRQDPGLGLRLIYFSYDVKMKEKGDIPEGYSVSREKKERFSLILESASTNQTSMYLCASRDSWYEQYFGPGTRLTVT.

The rearrangement joins TRBV19 to TRBJ2-2, with 8 positions matching TRBD1. The length of the CDR3 is 15 residues. The V segment lost 6 bases and the J segment 2 bases; nucleotides outside the gene matches: 5. Germline-derived CDR1 and CDR2 are LNHDA and SQIVND (reference sequence). CDR3 residues: CASSGQGSNTGELFF. In nucleotides, the CDR3 is TGTGCCAGTAGCGGACAGGGTAGCAACACCGGGGAGCTGTTTTTT.

The gene calls are TRBV30 and TRBJ1-1; possibly TRBD1 for D (6 bases). V lost 0 bases, J lost 0 bases, and 8 bases lay in between. CDR1 and CDR2 from the germline V gene are GTSNPN and SVGIG (reference sequence). The CDR3 totals 14 residues. The CDR3 nucleotides read TGTGCCTGGAGTGTAACAGGGCTGAACACTGAAGCTTTCTTT. Residues: CAWSVTGLNTEAFF.

The rearrangement links TRBV28 to TRBJ1-1; no definite D call. With 5 bases removed from V and 5 bases from J, the gap between germline ends came to 9 bases. Germline CDR1 is MDHEN and CDR2 is SYDVKM. There are 12 residues in the CDR3. The CDR3 bases are TGTGCCAGCAGTCGGGGTGGGACTGAAGCTTTCTTT. The encoded protein is CASSRGGTEAFF.

This clone appeared once. V is TRBV7-9 and J is TRBJ2-7; 9 bases map to TRBD2. Per germline, CDR1 SEHNR and CDR2 FQNEAQ (reference sequence). CDR3 size: 15 residues. Trimming removed 4 bases from V and 0 bases from J; junction bases left unmatched: 4. The CDR3 nucleotides are TGTGCCAGCAGCTCCCGACTAGCGGTCTCCTACGAGCAGTACTTC. Translated, it gives CASSSRLAVSYEQYF.